This T cell receptor beta chain stems from a study of OX40 agonist ivuxolimab in advanced cancers. Study context: An agonistic human IgG2 monoclonal antibody against OX40 (CD134) was given.

Per the germline V gene, CDR1 is SGHVS and CDR2 is FNYEAQ. V lost 5 bases and J 0 bases, leaving 17 bases between the germline ends. This CDR3 spans 16 amino acids. Libraries were prepared by immunoSEQ multiplex PCR; TCRdb keeps only in-frame clonotypes and omits some of them. The sample consists of around 100,000 clones, about 96% of them appearing once. This sequence originates from an adult with an advanced solid tumor such as melanoma, head and neck, liver or kidney cancer. The chain couples TRBV7-6 to TRBJ2-7, with TRBD2 as a possible D gene (5 bases). The sequencing used CD4+ or CD8+ T cells sorted from blood, collected in a trial of the OX40 agonist ivuxolimab. CDR3 nucleotides: TGTGCCAGCAGCCCTTTGGCCGGGGAAAGCTCCTACGAGCAGTACTTC. Translating it yields CASSPLAGESSYEQYF.